Below, one TCR beta chain is given with its context. V shed 8 bases and J 5 bases; nucleotides not matched to a gene: 9. CDR1 MNHEY and CDR2 SVGAGI come from the germline V gene. This CDR3 has 14 amino acids. The method was immunoSEQ multiplex PCR; TCRdb's version includes in-frame clones alone and lacks a portion of them. The table lists 30,000 or so clones, more than 65% of them singletons. The source of the sample is a study of OX40 agonist ivuxolimab in advanced cancers. V and J are TRBV6-5 and TRBJ1-2; 9 bases match TRBD1. The origin of this receptor is an adult with an advanced solid tumor such as melanoma, head and neck, liver or kidney cancer. This specimen consisted of CD4+ or CD8+ T cells sorted from blood, obtained in a trial of the OX40 agonist ivuxolimab. DNA of the CDR3: TGTGCCAGCGGCCCGGGACAGGGTGGTTATGGCTACACCTTC. This translates into CASGPGQGGYGYTF.